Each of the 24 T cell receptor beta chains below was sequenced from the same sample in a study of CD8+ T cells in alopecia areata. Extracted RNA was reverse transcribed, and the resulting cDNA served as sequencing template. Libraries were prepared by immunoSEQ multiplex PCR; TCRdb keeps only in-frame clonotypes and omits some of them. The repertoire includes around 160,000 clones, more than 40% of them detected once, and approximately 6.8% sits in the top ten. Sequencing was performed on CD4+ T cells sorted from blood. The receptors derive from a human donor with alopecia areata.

The CDR3 reads CSVVIATDTQYF. Here the CDR3 DNA reads TGCAGCGTTGTCATTGCCACAGATACGCAGTATTTT. The chain carries TRBV29-1 and TRBJ2-3; D not certain. The CDR3 runs 12 residues. Germline V gene lookup returns CDR1 SQVTM and CDR2 ANQGSEA. The V end lost 4 bases, the J end lost 2 bases, and 7 bases lay between the germline ends.

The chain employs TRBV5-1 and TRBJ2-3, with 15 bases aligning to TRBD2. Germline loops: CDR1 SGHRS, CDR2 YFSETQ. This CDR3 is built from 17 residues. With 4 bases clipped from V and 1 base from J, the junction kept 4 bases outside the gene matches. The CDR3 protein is CASSKGLAGGGTDTQYF. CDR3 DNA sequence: TGCGCCAGCAGCAAGGGACTAGCGGGAGGTGGCACAGATACGCAGTATTTT.

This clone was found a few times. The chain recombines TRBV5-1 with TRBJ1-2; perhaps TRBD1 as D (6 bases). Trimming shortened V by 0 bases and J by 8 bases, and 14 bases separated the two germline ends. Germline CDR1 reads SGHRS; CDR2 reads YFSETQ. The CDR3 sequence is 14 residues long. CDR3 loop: CASSLDREGYGYTF. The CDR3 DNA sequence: TGCGCCAGCAGCTTGGACAGGGAAGGGTACGGCTACACCTTC.

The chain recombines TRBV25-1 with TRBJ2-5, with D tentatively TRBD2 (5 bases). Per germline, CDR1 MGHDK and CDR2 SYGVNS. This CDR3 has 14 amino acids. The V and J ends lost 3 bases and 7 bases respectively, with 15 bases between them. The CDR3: CASSEGDRAATQYF. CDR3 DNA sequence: TGTGCCAGCAGTGAGGGTGACCGAGCGGCGACCCAGTACTTC.

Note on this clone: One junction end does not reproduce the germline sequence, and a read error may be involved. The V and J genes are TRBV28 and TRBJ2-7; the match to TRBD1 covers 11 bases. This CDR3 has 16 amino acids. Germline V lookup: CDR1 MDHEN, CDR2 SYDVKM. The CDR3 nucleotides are TGTGCCAGCAGCTCCGGACCTCTGGGACAGGGGGACTACTATCCGTTC. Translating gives CASSSGPLGQGDYYPF.

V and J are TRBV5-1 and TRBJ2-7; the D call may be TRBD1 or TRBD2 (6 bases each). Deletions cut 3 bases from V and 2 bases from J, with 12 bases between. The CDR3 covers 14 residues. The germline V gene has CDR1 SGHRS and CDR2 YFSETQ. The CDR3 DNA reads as TGCGCCAGCAGCTCACAGGAGGGGGCCTACGAGCAGTACTTC. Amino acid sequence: CASSSQEGAYEQYF.

CDR3 nucleotide sequence: TGTGCCAGCAGCGTAGTCGGGAGCTCCTACGAGCAGTACTTC. Its protein product is CASSVVGSSYEQYF. The J gene is TRBJ2-7, the V gene TRBV9; TRBD2 might be the D (6 bases). Trimming took 0 bases from V and 0 from J, leaving 7 bases between them. Germline-derived CDR1 and CDR2 are SGDLS and YYNGEE. This CDR3 spans 14 amino acids.

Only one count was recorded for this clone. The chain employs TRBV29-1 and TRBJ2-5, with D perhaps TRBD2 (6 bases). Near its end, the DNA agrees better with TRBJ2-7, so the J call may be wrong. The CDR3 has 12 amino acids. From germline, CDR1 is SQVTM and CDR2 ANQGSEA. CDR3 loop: CSVGTSPGEQYF. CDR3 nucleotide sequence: TGCAGCGTGGGAACTAGCCCTGGCGAGCAGTACTTC.

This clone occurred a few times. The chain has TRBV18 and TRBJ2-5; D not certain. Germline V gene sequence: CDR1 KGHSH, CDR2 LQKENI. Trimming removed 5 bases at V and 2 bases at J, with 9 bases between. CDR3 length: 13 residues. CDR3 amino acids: CASSEEQQETQYF. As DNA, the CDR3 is TGTGCCAGCTCAGAGGAACAGCAAGAGACCCAGTACTTC.

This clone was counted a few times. CDR3 nucleotide sequence: TGTGCCTGGAGTGAGGATAGCAATCAGCCCCAGCATTTT. Translated, it gives CAWSEDSNQPQHF. The rearrangement links TRBV30 to TRBJ1-5; D unclear. The CDR3 is made up of 13 amino acids. Trimming cost V 1 base and J 0 bases, with 4 bases left between them. CDR1 and CDR2 (germline): GTSNPN, SVGIG (reference sequence).

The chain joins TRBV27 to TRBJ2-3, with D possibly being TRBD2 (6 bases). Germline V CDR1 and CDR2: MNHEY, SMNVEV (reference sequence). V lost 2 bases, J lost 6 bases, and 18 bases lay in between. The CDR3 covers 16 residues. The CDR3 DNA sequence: TGTGCCAGCAGTTTAGGGGTTGGCGGGAATGCTGATACGCAGTATTTT. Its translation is CASSLGVGGNADTQYF.

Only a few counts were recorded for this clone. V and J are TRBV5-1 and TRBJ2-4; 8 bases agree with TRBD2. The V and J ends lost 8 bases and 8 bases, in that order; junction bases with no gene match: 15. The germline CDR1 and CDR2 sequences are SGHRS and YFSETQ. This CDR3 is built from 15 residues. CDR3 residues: CASHSGNLWEDIQYF. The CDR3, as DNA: TGCGCCAGTCATAGCGGGAATCTATGGGAAGACATTCAGTACTTC.

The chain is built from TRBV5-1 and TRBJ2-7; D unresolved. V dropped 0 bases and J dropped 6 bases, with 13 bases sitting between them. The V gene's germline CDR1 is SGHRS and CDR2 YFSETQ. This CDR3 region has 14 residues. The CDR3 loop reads CASSLVPGAPEQYF. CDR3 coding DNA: TGCGCCAGCAGCTTGGTGCCAGGCGCCCCCGAGCAGTACTTC.

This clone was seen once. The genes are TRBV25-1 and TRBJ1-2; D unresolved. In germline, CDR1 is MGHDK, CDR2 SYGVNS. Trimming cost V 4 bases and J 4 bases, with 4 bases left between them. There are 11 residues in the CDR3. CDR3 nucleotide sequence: TGTGCCAGCAGTGGGCGCTATGGCTACACCTTC. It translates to CASSGRYGYTF.

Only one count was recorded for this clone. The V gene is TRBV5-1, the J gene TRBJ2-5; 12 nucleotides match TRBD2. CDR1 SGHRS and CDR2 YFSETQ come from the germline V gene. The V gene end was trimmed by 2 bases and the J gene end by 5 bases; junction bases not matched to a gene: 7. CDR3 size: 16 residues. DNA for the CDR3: TGCGCCAGCAGCTTCCGACTAGCGGGAGAGCTGGAGACCCAGTACTTC. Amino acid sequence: CASSFRLAGELETQYF. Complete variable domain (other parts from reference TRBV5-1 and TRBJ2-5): KAGVTQTPRYLIKTRGQQVTLSCSPISGHRSVSWYQQTPGQGLQFLFEYFSETQRNKGNFPGRFSGRQFSNSRSEMNVSTLELGDSALYLCASSFRLAGELETQYFGPGTRLLVL.

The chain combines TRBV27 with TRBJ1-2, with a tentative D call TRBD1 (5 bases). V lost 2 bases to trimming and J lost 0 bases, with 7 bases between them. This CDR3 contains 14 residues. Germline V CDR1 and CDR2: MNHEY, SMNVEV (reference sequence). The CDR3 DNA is TGTGCCAGCAGTTTACAGGGAGCTAACTATGGCTACACCTTC. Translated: CASSLQGANYGYTF.

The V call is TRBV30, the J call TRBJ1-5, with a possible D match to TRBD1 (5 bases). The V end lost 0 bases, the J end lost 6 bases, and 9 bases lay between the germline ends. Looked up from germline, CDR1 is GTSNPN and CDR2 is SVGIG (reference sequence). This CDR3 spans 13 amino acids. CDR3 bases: TGTGCCTGGAGTGTGGGGGTGAGTCAGCCCCAGCATTTT. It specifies CAWSVGVSQPQHF.

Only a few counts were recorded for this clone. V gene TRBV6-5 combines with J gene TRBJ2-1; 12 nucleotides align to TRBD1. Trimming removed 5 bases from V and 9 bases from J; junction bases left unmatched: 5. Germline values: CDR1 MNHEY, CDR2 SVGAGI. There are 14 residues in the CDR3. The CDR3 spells CASSGRDRGREQFF. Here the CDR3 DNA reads TGTGCCAGCAGTGGTCGGGACAGGGGGCGTGAGCAGTTCTTC.

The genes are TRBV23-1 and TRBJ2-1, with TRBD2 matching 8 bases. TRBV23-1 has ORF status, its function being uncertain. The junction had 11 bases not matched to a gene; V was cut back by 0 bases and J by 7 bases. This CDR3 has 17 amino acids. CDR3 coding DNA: TGCGCCAGCAGTCAATCGGGGGAAGCGGGAGTTGGGAATGAGCAGTTCTTC. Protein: CASSQSGEAGVGNEQFF.

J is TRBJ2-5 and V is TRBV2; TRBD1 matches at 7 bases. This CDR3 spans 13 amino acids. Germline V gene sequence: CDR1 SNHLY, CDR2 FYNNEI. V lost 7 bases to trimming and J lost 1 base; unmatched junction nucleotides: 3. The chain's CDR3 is CASIGTAQETQYF. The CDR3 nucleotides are TGTGCCAGCATCGGGACAGCCCAAGAGACCCAGTACTTC. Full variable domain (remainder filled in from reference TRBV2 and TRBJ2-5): EPEVTQTPSHQVTQMGQEVILRCVPISNHLYFYWYRQILGQKVEFLVSFYNNEISEKSEIFDDQFSVERPDGSNFTLKIRSTKLEDSAMYFCASIGTAQETQYFGPGTRLLVL.

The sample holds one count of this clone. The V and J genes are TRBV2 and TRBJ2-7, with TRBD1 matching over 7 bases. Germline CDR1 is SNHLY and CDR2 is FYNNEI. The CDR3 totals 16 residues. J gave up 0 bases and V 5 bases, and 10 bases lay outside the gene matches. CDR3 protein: CASSPISRDSSYEQYF. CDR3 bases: TGTGCCAGCAGTCCGATTAGCCGGGACAGCTCCTACGAGCAGTACTTC.

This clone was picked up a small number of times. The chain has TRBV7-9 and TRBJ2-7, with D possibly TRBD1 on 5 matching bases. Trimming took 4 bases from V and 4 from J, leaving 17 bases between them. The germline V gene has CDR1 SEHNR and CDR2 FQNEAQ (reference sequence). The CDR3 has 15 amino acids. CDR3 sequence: CASSSRQYEVYEQYF. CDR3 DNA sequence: TGTGCCAGCAGCTCCAGACAGTATGAGGTTTACGAGCAGTACTTC.

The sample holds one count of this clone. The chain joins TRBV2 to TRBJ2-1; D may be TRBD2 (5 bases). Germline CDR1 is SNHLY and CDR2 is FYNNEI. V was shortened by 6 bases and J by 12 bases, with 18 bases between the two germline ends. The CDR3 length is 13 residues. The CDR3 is CASSPILEARQFF. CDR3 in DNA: TGTGCCAGCAGCCCTATACTAGAGGCAAGGCAGTTCTTC.

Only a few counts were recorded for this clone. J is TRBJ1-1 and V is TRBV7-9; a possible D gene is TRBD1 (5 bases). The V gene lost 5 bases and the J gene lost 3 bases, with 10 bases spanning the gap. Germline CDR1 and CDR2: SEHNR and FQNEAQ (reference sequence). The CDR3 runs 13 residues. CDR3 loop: CASSSPGDTEAFF. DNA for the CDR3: TGTGCCAGCAGCAGCCCGGGGGACACTGAAGCTTTCTTT.